One and the same sample provided the 11 T cell receptor beta chains below, sequenced in a study of cytomegalovirus exposure and HLA in healthy donors. Sequenced by immunoSEQ multiplex PCR; TCRdb stores in-frame clones only, minus some. The table shows roughly 220,000 clones, with around 90% occurring only once. What was sequenced was PBMCs. These receptors originate from a woman between 18 and 29 years old in good health and CMV-seronegative.

The chain has TRBV19 and TRBJ2-3, with TRBD2 matching 14 bases. Trimming cost V 9 bases and J 4 bases; bases outside gene matches: 12. This CDR3 is built from 17 residues. The germline V gene has CDR1 LNHDA and CDR2 SQIVND (reference sequence). The CDR3 DNA reads as TGTGCCAGCAGCCGACTAGCGGGAGGGCTTCGGGCAGATACGCAGTATTTT. It encodes CASSRLAGGLRADTQYF.

This sequence joins TRBV28 and TRBJ2-7; 11 bases are shared with TRBD1. The CDR3 is 15 residues long. CDR1 is MDHEN, CDR2 SYDVKM, per germline. V lost 7 bases, J lost 3 bases, and 8 bases stayed unmatched. CDR3 sequence (DNA): TGTGCCAGCACCTTGGGGACAGGGGGTCTCTACGAGCAGTACTTC. Amino acids: CASTLGTGGLYEQYF.

The rearrangement joins TRBV28 to TRBJ1-5; possibly TRBD1 for D (5 bases). V gave up 4 bases and J gave up 4 bases, with 17 bases separating them. The CDR3 is 16 residues long. CDR1 and CDR2 (germline): MDHEN, SYDVKM. The CDR3: CASSWGTKGWNQPQHF. The CDR3 bases are TGTGCCAGCAGTTGGGGCACGAAAGGGTGGAATCAGCCCCAGCATTTT.

The genes are TRBV27 and TRBJ1-2; D perhaps matches TRBD1 (5 bases). The germline V gene encodes CDR1 MNHEY and CDR2 SMNVEV (reference sequence). CDR3 length: 13 amino acids. V gave up 3 bases and J gave up 10 bases, with 15 bases separating them. This chain's CDR3 is CASSLTSATVYTF. CDR3 in DNA: TGTGCCAGCAGTTTGACAAGCGCGACAGTCTACACCTTC.

V is TRBV7-2 and J is TRBJ1-2; possible D gene TRBD1, 6 bases. The length of the CDR3 is 15 residues. Trimming pared 3 bases from V and 7 bases from J, leaving 18 bases between. Germline values: CDR1 SGHTA, CDR2 FQGNSA. The CDR3 DNA is TGTGCCAGCAGCTTTGACTCAGGGGAGCGGTCTGGCTACACCTTC. This codes for CASSFDSGERSGYTF. The variable domain in full, with the rest retrieved from reference TRBV7-2 and TRBJ1-2, is GAGVSQSPSNKVTEKGKDVELRCDPISGHTALYWYRQSLGQGLEFLIYFQGNSAPDKSGLPSDRFSAERTGGSVSTLTIQRTQQEDSAVYLCASSFDSGERSGYTFGSGTRLTVV.

This chain joins TRBV7-2 and TRBJ2-7; D is possibly TRBD1 (6 bases). V was clipped by 5 bases and J by 2 bases, with 13 bases between them. CDR3 size: 14 residues. From germline, CDR1 is SGHTA and CDR2 FQGNSA. The CDR3 DNA reads TGTGCCAGCAGCCCGAGGGGGACCGCCTACGAGCAGTACTTC. This gives the protein CASSPRGTAYEQYF.

V gene TRBV9 combines with J gene TRBJ2-5, with a possible D match to TRBD2 (6 bases). Looked up from germline, CDR1 is SGDLS and CDR2 is YYNGEE. V was clipped by 0 bases and J by 5 bases, with 14 bases between them. This CDR3 contains 15 residues. The DNA for the CDR3 is TGTGCCAGCAGCGTAGTCCAGGGAGGCATTGAGACCCAGTACTTC. Encoded protein: CASSVVQGGIETQYF. Using reference TRBV9 and TRBJ2-5 for the parts outside the CDR3, the full variable domain is DSGVTQTPKHLITATGQRVTLRCSPRSGDLSVYWYQQSLDQGLQFLIQYYNGEERAKGNILERFSAQQFPDLHSELNLSSLELGDSALYFCASSVVQGGIETQYFGPGTRLLVL.

The table lists this clone with a count of one. This chain connects TRBV6-1 to TRBJ2-3, with a weak D call TRBD1 (5 bases). CDR3 length: 11 residues. Trimming removed 8 bases at V and 8 bases at J, with 11 bases between. CDR1 is MNHNS and CDR2 is SASEGT in the germline V gene. CDR3 DNA sequence: TGTGCCAGCGGCAGGGTTCTTACGCAGTATTTT. Amino acids: CASGRVLTQYF.

The J gene is TRBJ2-1, the V gene TRBV11-2; the match to TRBD2 covers 7 bases. The CDR3 sequence is 14 residues long. Germline CDR1 and CDR2: SGHAT and FQNNGV. V shed 4 bases, J shed 9 bases, and the junction held 9 bases outside the gene matches. The DNA for the CDR3 is TGTGCCAGCAGCTCCGGACTAGTTTTGGGTGAGCAGTTCTTC. It yields the protein CASSSGLVLGEQFF.

V and J are TRBV28 and TRBJ1-1; possibly TRBD1 for D (5 bases). CDR1 and CDR2 (germline): MDHEN, SYDVKM. The CDR3 is 14 amino acids. V was cut by 5 bases and J by 0 bases, with 10 bases left in between. The chain's CDR3 is CASSPSGMNTEAFF. CDR3 coding DNA: TGTGCCAGCAGTCCTTCAGGGATGAACACTGAAGCTTTCTTT.

The rearrangement joins TRBV9 to TRBJ1-1, with TRBD1 matching over 7 bases. This CDR3 is 15 amino acids long. V shed 0 bases and J 1 base; nucleotides not matched to a gene: 3. The germline V gene has CDR1 SGDLS and CDR2 YYNGEE. As DNA, the CDR3 is TGTGCCAGCAGCGTAGATCACAGGGGGAACACTGAAGCTTTCTTT. This sequence encodes CASSVDHRGNTEAFF.